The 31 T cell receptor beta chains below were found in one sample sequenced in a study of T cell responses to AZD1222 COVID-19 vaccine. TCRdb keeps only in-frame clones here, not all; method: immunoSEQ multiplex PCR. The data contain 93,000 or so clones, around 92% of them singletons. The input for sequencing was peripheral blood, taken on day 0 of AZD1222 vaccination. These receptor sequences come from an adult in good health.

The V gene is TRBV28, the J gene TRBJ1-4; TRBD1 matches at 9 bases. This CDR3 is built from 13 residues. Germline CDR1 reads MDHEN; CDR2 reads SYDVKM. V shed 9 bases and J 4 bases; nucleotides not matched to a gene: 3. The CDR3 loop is CASWTGDNEKLFF. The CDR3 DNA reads TGTGCCAGTTGGACAGGGGATAATGAAAAACTGTTTTTT.

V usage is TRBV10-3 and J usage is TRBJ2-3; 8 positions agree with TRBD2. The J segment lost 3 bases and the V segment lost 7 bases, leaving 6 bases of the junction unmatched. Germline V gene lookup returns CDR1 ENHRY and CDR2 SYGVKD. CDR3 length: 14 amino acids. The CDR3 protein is CAITMTSETDTQYF. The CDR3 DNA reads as TGTGCCATCACCATGACTAGCGAGACAGATACGCAGTATTTT.

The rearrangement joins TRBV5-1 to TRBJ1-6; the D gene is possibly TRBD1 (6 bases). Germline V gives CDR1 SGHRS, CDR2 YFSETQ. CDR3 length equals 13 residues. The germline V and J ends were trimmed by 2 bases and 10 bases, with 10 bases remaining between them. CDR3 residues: CASSLLDSSPLHF. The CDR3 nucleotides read TGCGCCAGCAGCTTATTGGACAGCTCACCCCTCCACTTT.

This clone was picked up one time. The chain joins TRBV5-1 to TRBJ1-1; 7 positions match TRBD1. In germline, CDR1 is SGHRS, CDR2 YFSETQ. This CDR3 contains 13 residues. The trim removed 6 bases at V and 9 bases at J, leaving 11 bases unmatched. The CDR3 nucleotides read TGCGCCAGCAACACAGGGGAAAGTCTCCAAGCTTTCTTT. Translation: CASNTGESLQAFF.

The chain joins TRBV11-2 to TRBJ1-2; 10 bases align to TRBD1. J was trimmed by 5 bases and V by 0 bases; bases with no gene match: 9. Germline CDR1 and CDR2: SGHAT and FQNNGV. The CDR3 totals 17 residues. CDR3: CASSLDLVGTGVYGYTF. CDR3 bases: TGTGCCAGCAGCTTAGATCTGGTGGGGACAGGGGTGTATGGCTACACCTTC.

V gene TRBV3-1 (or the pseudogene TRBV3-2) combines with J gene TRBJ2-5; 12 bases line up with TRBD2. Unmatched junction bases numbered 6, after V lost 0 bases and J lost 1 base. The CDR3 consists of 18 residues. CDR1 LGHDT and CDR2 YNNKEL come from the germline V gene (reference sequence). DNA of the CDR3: TGTGCCAGCAGCCAAGACATAGGACTAGCGGGGTCCCAAGAGACCCAGTACTTC. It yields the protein CASSQDIGLAGSQETQYF.

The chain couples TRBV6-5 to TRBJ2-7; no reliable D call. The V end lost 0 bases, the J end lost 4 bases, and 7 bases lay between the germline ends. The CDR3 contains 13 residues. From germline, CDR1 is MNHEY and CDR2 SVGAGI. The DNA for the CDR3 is TGTGCCAGCAGTTACTCATCCAGTTACGAGCAGTACTTC. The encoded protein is CASSYSSSYEQYF.

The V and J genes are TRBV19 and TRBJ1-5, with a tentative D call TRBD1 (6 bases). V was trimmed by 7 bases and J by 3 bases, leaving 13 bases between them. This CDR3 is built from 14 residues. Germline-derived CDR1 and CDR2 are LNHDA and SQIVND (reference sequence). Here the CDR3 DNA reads TGTGCCAGTACTCTACAGGGTTTCAATCAGCCCCAGCATTTT. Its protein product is CASTLQGFNQPQHF.

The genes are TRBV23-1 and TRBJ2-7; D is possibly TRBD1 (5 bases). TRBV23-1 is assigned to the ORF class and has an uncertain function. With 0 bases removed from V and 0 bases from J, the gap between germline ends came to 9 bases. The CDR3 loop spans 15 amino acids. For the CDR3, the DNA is TGCGCCAGCAGTCAATCGAACAGGCACTCCTACGAGCAGTACTTC. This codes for CASSQSNRHSYEQYF.

The CDR3, as DNA: TGTGCCAGCTCACCAACCATTGACAGAAACAATCAGCCCCAGCATTTT. Protein product: CASSPTIDRNNQPQHF. The chain employs TRBV18 and TRBJ1-5, with a tentative D call TRBD1 (5 bases). CDR3 length equals 16 residues. Germline V CDR1 and CDR2: KGHSH, LQKENI. V lost 2 bases, J lost 3 bases, and 14 bases lay in between.

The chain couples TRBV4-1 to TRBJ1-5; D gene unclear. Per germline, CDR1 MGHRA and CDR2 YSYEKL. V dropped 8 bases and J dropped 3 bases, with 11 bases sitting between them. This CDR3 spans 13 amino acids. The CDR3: CASSVWANQPQHF. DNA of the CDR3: TGCGCCAGCTCAGTCTGGGCCAATCAGCCCCAGCATTTT.

The CDR3 loop reads CSVEDRRNQYF. DNA for the CDR3: TGCAGCGTTGAAGATCGAAGAAACCAGTACTTC. The rearrangement links TRBV29-1 to TRBJ2-5; D unclear. The CDR3 has 11 residues. Germline V gives CDR1 SQVTM, CDR2 ANQGSEA. The V end lost 0 bases, the J end lost 10 bases, and 9 bases lay between the germline ends.

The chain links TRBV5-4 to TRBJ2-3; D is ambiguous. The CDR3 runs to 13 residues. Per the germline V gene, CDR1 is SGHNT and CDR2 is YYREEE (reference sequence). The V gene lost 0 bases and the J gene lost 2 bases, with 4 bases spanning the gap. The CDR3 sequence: CASSLEFTDTQYF. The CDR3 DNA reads TGTGCCAGCAGCTTGGAGTTCACAGATACGCAGTATTTT.

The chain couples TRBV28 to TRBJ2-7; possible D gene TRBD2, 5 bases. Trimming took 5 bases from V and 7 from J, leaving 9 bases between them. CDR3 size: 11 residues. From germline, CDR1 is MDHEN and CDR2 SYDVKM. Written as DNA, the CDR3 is TGTGCCAGCAGTCTACAGCGGGAGCAGTACTTC. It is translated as CASSLQREQYF.

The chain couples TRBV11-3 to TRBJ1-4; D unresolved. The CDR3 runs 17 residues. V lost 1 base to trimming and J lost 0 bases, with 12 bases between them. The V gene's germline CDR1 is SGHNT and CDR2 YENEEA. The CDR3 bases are TGTGCCAGCAGCTTAGCTCCGGCAGACACAACTAATGAAAAACTGTTTTTT. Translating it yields CASSLAPADTTNEKLFF.

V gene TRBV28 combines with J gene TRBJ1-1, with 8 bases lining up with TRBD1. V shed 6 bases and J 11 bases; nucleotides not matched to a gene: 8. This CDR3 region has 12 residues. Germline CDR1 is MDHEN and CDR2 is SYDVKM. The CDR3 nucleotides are TGTGCCAGCAGGGGGGACAGGTCTGTTGCTTTCTTT. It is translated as CASRGDRSVAFF.

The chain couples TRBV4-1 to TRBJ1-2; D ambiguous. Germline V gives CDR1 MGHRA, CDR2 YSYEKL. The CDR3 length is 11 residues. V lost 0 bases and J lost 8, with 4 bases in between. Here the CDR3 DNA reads TGCGCCAGCAGCCAAGATTTCGGCTACACCTTC. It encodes CASSQDFGYTF.

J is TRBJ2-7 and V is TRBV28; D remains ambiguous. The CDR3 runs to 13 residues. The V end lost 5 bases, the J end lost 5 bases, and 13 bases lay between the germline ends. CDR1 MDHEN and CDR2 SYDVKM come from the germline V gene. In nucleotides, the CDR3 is TGTGCCAGCAGTCCGTCTCTTTCCCACGAGCAGTACTTC. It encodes CASSPSLSHEQYF.

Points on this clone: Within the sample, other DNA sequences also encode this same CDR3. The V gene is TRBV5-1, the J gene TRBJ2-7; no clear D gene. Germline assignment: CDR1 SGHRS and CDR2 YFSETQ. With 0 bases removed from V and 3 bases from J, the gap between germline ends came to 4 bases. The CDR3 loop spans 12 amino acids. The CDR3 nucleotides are TGCGCCAGCAGCTTGGACAACTACGAGCAGTACTTC. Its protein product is CASSLDNYEQYF.

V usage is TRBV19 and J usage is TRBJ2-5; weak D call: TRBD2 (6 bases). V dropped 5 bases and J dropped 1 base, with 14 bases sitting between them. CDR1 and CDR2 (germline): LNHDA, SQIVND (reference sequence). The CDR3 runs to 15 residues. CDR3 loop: CASSVGGVFQETQYF. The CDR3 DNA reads TGTGCCAGTAGTGTCGGGGGAGTGTTCCAAGAGACCCAGTACTTC.

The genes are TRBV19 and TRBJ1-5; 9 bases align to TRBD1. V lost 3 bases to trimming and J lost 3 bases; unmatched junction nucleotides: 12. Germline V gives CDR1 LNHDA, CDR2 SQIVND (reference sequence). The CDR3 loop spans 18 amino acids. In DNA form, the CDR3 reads TGTGCCAGTAGTATTACAACAGGGGGCAGGGTTCCCAATCAGCCCCAGCATTTT. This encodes CASSITTGGRVPNQPQHF.

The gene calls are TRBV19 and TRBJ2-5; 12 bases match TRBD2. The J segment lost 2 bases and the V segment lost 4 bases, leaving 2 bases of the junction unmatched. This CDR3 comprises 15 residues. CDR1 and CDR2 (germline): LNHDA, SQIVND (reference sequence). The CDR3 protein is CASSRGLAGQETQYF. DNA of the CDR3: TGTGCCAGTAGTAGAGGACTAGCGGGGCAAGAGACCCAGTACTTC.

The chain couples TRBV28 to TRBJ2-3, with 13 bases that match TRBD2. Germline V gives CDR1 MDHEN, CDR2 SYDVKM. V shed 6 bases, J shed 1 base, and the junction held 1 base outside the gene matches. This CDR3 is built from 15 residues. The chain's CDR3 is CASRTSGGGTDTQYF. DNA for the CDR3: TGTGCCAGCAGAACTAGCGGGGGGGGCACAGATACGCAGTATTTT.

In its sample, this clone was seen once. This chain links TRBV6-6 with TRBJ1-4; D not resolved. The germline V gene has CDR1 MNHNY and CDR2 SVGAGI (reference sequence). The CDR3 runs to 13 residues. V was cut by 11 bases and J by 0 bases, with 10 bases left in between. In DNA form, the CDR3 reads TGTGCCCCCGGGGTCCCAACTAATGAAAAACTGTTTTTT. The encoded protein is CAPGVPTNEKLFF.

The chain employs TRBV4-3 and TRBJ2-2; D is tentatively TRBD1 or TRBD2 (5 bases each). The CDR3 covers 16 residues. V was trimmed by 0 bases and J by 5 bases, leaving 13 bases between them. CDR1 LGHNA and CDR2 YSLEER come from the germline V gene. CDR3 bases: TGCGCCAGCAGCCAAGATGTCCAGGGACGGACCGGGGAGCTGTTTTTT. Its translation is CASSQDVQGRTGELFF.

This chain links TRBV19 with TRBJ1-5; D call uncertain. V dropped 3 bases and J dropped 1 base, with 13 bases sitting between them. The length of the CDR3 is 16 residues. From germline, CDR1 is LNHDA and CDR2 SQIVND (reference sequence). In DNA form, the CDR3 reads TGTGCCAGTAGTATTTCGGGAAGGGCGAGCAATCAGCCCCAGCATTTT. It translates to CASSISGRASNQPQHF.

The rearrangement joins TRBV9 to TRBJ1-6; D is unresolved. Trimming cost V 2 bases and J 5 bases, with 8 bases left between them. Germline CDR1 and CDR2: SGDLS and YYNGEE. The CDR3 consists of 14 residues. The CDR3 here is CASSVLHDNSPLHF. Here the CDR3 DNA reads TGTGCCAGCAGCGTCTTACACGATAATTCACCCCTCCACTTT.

CDR3 sequence reads: CASSRGGANVLTF. In DNA, the CDR3 is TGTGCCAGCAGCAGAGGCGGGGCCAACGTCCTGACTTTC. The rearrangement uses TRBV28 and TRBJ2-6; no definite D call. The CDR3 is 13 amino acids. CDR1 is MDHEN and CDR2 is SYDVKM in the germline V gene. With 6 bases removed from V and 4 bases from J, the gap between germline ends came to 7 bases.

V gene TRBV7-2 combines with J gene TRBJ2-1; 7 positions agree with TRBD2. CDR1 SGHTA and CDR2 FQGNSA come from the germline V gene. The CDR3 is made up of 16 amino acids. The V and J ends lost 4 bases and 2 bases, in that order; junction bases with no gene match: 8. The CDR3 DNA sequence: TGTGCCAGCAGCTACACTAGCAGCGGGACCTACAATGAGCAGTTCTTC. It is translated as CASSYTSSGTYNEQFF.

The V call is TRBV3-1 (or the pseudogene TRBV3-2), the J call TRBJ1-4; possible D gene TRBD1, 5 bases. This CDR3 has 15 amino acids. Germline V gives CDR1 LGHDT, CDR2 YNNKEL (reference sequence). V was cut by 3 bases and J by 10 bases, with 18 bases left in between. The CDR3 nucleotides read TGTGCCAGCAGCCAGACGGCAGGGTGGCTAGGAAAACTGTTTTTT. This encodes CASSQTAGWLGKLFF.

The CDR3, as DNA: TGTGCCAGCAGCCGGTCCTACGAGCAGTACTTC. Its protein is CASSRSYEQYF. V and J are TRBV14 and TRBJ2-7; D ambiguous. Per the germline V gene, CDR1 is SGHDN and CDR2 is FVKESK. Trimming pared 4 bases from V and 1 base from J, leaving 2 bases between. CDR3 size: 11 residues.